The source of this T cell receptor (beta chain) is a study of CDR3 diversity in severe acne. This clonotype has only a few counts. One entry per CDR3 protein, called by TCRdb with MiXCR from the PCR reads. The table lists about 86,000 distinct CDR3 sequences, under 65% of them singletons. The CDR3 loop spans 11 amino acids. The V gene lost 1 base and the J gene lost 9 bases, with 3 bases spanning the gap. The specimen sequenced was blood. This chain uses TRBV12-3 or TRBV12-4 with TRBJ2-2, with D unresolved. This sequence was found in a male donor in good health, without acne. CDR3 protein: CASSLERELFF. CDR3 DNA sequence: TGTGCCAGCAGTTTAGAGAGGGAGCTGTTTTTT.